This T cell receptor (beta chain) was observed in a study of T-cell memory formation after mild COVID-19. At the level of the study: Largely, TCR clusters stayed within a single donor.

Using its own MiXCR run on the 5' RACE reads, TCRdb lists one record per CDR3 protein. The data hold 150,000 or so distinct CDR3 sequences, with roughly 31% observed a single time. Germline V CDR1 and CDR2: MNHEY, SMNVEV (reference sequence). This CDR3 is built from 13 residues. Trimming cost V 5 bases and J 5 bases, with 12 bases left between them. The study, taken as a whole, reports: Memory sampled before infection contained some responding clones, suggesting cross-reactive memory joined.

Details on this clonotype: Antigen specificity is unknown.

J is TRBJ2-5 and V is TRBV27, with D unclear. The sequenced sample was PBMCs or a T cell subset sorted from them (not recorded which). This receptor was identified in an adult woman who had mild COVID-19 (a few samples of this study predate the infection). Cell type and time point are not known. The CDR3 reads CASSLNSYETQYF. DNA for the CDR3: TGTGCCAGCAGTCTAAACTCCTATGAGACCCAGTACTTC.